This entry lists 23 T cell receptor beta chains sequenced from one sample in a study of blood T cell repertoires in COVID-19. TCRdb's copy holds only in-frame clones and misses some; the assay was immunoSEQ multiplex PCR. In the table there are 150,000 to 200,000 clones, more than 80% of which are singletons. Sequencing was done on a sample of peripheral blood. Every receptor here comes from a woman aged 60-75 years with acute or convalescent COVID-19.

The chain combines TRBV28 with TRBJ2-3; D is uncertain. Trimming removed 2 bases at V and 5 bases at J, with 11 bases between. The CDR3 has 14 residues. Germline V gene lookup returns CDR1 MDHEN and CDR2 SYDVKM. The CDR3 DNA is TGTGCCAGCAGTTTACTCCTAGGCTTAGATACGCAGTATTTT. Translating it yields CASSLLLGLDTQYF.

The chain combines TRBV29-1 with TRBJ1-3; D perhaps matches TRBD1 (6 bases). Germline V gene lookup returns CDR1 SQVTM and CDR2 ANQGSEA. The ends were cut back, 6 bases at V and 2 bases at J, with 20 bases in the middle. This CDR3 has 16 residues. The CDR3 DNA is TGCAGCGTCTTTATACAGGGCCCGGAGGCTGGAAACACCATATATTTT. It codes for CSVFIQGPEAGNTIYF.

The chain couples TRBV12-3 or TRBV12-4 to TRBJ1-6; 7 nucleotides align to TRBD1. This CDR3 spans 12 amino acids. The trim removed 6 bases at V and 8 bases at J, leaving 1 base unmatched. CDR3: CASSQGDSPLHF. The CDR3 nucleotides read TGTGCCAGCAGCCAGGGGGATTCACCCCTCCACTTT.

The J gene is TRBJ1-1, the V gene TRBV11-2, with 10 bases identical to TRBD1. This CDR3 is 15 amino acids long. V shed 3 bases, J shed 4 bases, and the junction held 5 bases outside the gene matches. Germline V gene lookup returns CDR1 SGHAT and CDR2 FQNNGV. The CDR3 sequence is CASSFMGQGITEAFF. As DNA, the CDR3 is TGTGCCAGCAGCTTTATGGGACAGGGGATCACTGAAGCTTTCTTT.

This clone was counted between two and nine times. The rearrangement joins TRBV19 to TRBJ1-2; no clear D gene. CDR3 size: 14 residues. Deletions cut 5 bases from V and 1 base from J, with 11 bases between. Germline V gives CDR1 LNHDA, CDR2 SQIVND (reference sequence). CDR3 residues: CASSLGRINYGYTF. The DNA of the CDR3 is TGTGCCAGTAGTCTAGGGCGGATTAACTATGGCTACACCTTC.

V gene TRBV24-1 combines with J gene TRBJ2-7; TRBD2 agrees at 8 bases. CDR3 length equals 13 residues. V lost 6 bases, J lost 0 bases, and 0 bases stayed unmatched. Germline lookup yields CDR1 KGHDR and CDR2 SFDVKD. CDR3 nucleotide sequence: TGTGCCACCAGTAGCGGGAGCTCCTACGAGCAGTACGTC. Its translation is CATSSGSSYEQYV.

The chain couples TRBV7-8 to TRBJ2-1; 11 positions match TRBD2. Trimming cost V 4 bases and J 8 bases; bases outside gene matches: 7. CDR3 length: 15 residues. The V gene's germline CDR1 is SGHVS and CDR2 FQNEAQ. The CDR3: CASSSLAGGMDEQFF. The CDR3 DNA reads as TGTGCCAGCAGCTCGCTAGCGGGAGGAATGGATGAGCAGTTCTTC. Looking up the rest from reference TRBV7-8 and TRBJ2-1 gives the full variable domain: GAGVSQSPRYKVAKRGQDVALRCDPISGHVSLFWYQQALGQGPEFLTYFQNEAQLDKSGLPSDRFFAERPEGSVSTLKIQRTQQEDSAVYLCASSSLAGGMDEQFFGPGTRLTVL.

The genes are TRBV10-3 and TRBJ2-3; weak D call: TRBD1 (6 bases). Trimming pared 4 bases from V and 7 bases from J, leaving 9 bases between. CDR1 is ENHRY and CDR2 is SYGVKD in the germline V gene. CDR3 size: 12 residues. Written as DNA, the CDR3 is TGTGCCATCAGTGTAGGGGGAAATACGCAGTATTTT. It yields the protein CAISVGGNTQYF.

The chain is built from TRBV6-6 and TRBJ1-1; D not certain. V was pared by 4 bases and J by 5 bases, with 11 bases between. The CDR3 loop spans 13 amino acids. Germline CDR1 is MNHNY and CDR2 is SVGAGI (reference sequence). CDR3 loop: CASSSDRGTEAFF. The CDR3 DNA sequence: TGTGCCAGCAGTTCTGACCGGGGAACTGAAGCTTTCTTT.

This clone was seen a few times. V is TRBV5-1 and J is TRBJ2-1; 10 nucleotides agree with TRBD1. The germline V gene has CDR1 SGHRS and CDR2 YFSETQ. The CDR3 is 17 residues long. The V segment lost 0 bases and the J segment 7 bases; nucleotides outside the gene matches: 10. This chain's CDR3 is CASSLATGQGFGNEQFF. The CDR3 nucleotides read TGCGCCAGCAGCTTGGCTACGGGACAGGGGTTCGGGAATGAGCAGTTCTTC.

The CDR3 sequence: CASSLGTVPGGYTF. DNA for the CDR3: TGCGCCAGCAGCTTGGGGACAGTCCCCGGCGGCTACACCTTC. The chain has TRBV5-1 and TRBJ1-2; perhaps TRBD1 as D (6 bases). This CDR3 is built from 14 residues. Deletions cut 0 bases from V and 8 bases from J, with 14 bases between. Germline-derived CDR1 and CDR2 are SGHRS and YFSETQ.

This chain uses TRBV7-9 with TRBJ2-7; possible D gene TRBD1, 5 bases. The germline CDR1 and CDR2 sequences are SEHNR and FQNEAQ (reference sequence). Trimming stripped 5 bases from V and 0 bases from J, with 14 bases between. CDR3 size: 15 residues. DNA for the CDR3: TGTGCCAGCAGCCTACTGGGAAGGGGCTCCTACGAGCAGTACTTC. Its protein product is CASSLLGRGSYEQYF.

The chain combines TRBV7-8 with TRBJ2-5; 11 nucleotides match TRBD2. The CDR3 totals 16 residues. Trimming at V came to 5 bases and at J to 4 bases, leaving 9 bases not matched to a gene. CDR1 is SGHVS and CDR2 is FQNEAQ in the germline V gene. This CDR3 reads CASSLRTSGSSETQYF. CDR3 in DNA: TGTGCCAGCAGCCTTAGAACTAGCGGGAGCTCAGAGACCCAGTACTTC.

V gene TRBV19 combines with J gene TRBJ2-1; 10 nucleotides align to TRBD2. The V gene end was trimmed by 7 bases and the J gene end by 7 bases; junction bases not matched to a gene: 7. This CDR3 region has 14 residues. Germline lookup yields CDR1 LNHDA and CDR2 SQIVND (reference sequence). The CDR3 reads CASKASGRRNEQFF. Written as DNA, the CDR3 is TGTGCCAGTAAGGCTAGCGGGAGAAGAAATGAGCAGTTCTTC. The full variable domain, rest sourced from reference TRBV19 and TRBJ2-1, is DGGITQSPKYLFRKEGQNVTLSCEQNLNHDAMYWYRQDPGQGLRLIYYSQIVNDFQKGDIAEGYSVSREKKESFPLTVTSAQKNPTAFYLCASKASGRRNEQFFGPGTRLTVL.

The rearrangement joins TRBV19 to TRBJ2-7; TRBD1 agrees at 7 bases. Looked up from germline, CDR1 is LNHDA and CDR2 is SQIVND (reference sequence). J was trimmed by 2 bases and V by 4 bases; bases with no gene match: 5. There are 14 residues in the CDR3. This CDR3 reads CASSTRDRPYEQYV. CDR3 coding DNA: TGTGCCAGTAGTACCAGGGACAGACCCTACGAGCAGTACGTC.

V gene TRBV5-1 combines with J gene TRBJ2-3, with TRBD2 matching over 11 bases. Germline values: CDR1 SGHRS, CDR2 YFSETQ. The CDR3 spans 16 residues. V gave up 0 bases and J gave up 5 bases; unmatched junction bases: 5. CDR3 sequence: CASSLALAGGRDTQYF. CDR3 nucleotides: TGCGCCAGCAGCTTGGCTCTAGCGGGAGGAAGAGATACGCAGTATTTT. Looking up the rest from reference TRBV5-1 and TRBJ2-3 gives the full variable domain: KAGVTQTPRYLIKTRGQQVTLSCSPISGHRSVSWYQQTPGQGLQFLFEYFSETQRNKGNFPGRFSGRQFSNSRSEMNVSTLELGDSALYLCASSLALAGGRDTQYFGPGTRLTVL.

The chain uses TRBV2 and TRBJ1-6; D is possibly TRBD1 (6 bases). V lost 3 bases to trimming and J lost 9 bases, with 12 bases between them. The CDR3 covers 14 residues. Germline loops: CDR1 SNHLY, CDR2 FYNNEI. CDR3 DNA sequence: TGTGCCAGCAGTGACCACAGGGAGGGTTCACCCCTCCACTTT. The encoded protein is CASSDHREGSPLHF.

The chain carries TRBV5-1 and TRBJ2-4; maybe TRBD1 (6 bases). The CDR3 consists of 15 residues. V was clipped by 4 bases and J by 9 bases, with 20 bases between them. The germline gives CDR1 SGHRS, CDR2 YFSETQ. This CDR3 is CASSVEGTWDGIQYF. CDR3 coding DNA: TGCGCCAGCAGCGTGGAAGGGACATGGGACGGCATTCAGTACTTC.

This clone was recorded only once. This rearrangement joins TRBV11-2 to TRBJ1-3, with D possibly being TRBD1 (5 bases). The CDR3 consists of 14 residues. The germline V gene has CDR1 SGHAT and CDR2 FQNNGV. Trimming took 5 bases from V and 2 from J, leaving 10 bases between them. The CDR3 DNA follows: TGTGCCAGCAGCCCCCCAGGGACTGGAAACACCATATATTTT. Protein sequence: CASSPPGTGNTIYF.

A few counts support this clone. One junction end does not reproduce the germline sequence, and a read error may be involved. This chain links TRBV7-7 with TRBJ1-3; possibly TRBD1 for D (6 bases). CDR1 and CDR2 (germline): SSHAT, FNYEAQ (reference sequence). This CDR3 has 18 amino acids. The DNA of the CDR3 is TGTGCTAGCAGCTTAACCCCGCCAGGGGCCCTCTCTGGAAACACCATATATTTT. This sequence encodes CASSLTPPGALSGNTIYF.

This chain joins TRBV28 and TRBJ1-1; D call uncertain. This CDR3 is 14 amino acids long. The V gene's germline CDR1 is MDHEN and CDR2 SYDVKM. The germline V and J ends were trimmed by 7 bases and 1 base, with 13 bases remaining between them. The DNA of the CDR3 is TGTGCCAGCAAGCGGATCCAGAGGAACACTGAAGCTTTCTTT. Its translation: CASKRIQRNTEAFF. Combining the CDR3 with reference TRBV28 and TRBJ1-1 gives the whole variable domain DVKVTQSSRYLVKRTGEKVFLECVQDMDHENMFWYRQDPGLGLRLIYFSYDVKMKEKGDIPEGYSVSREKKERFSLILESASTNQTSMYLCASKRIQRNTEAFFGQGTRLTVV.

The rearrangement links TRBV6-1 to TRBJ1-2, with TRBD1 matching 11 bases. The germline CDR1 and CDR2 sequences are MNHNS and SASEGT. Trimming cost V 2 bases and J 6 bases; bases outside gene matches: 5. The CDR3 loop spans 15 amino acids. This chain's CDR3 is CASSETGTGGDGYTF. The CDR3 DNA sequence: TGTGCCAGCAGTGAAACTGGGACAGGGGGGGATGGCTACACCTTC.

The chain joins TRBV24-1 to TRBJ1-2, with D possibly being TRBD1 (6 bases). The CDR3 is made up of 13 amino acids. Germline-derived CDR1 and CDR2 are KGHDR and SFDVKD. V dropped 4 bases and J dropped 8 bases, with 13 bases sitting between them. CDR3 coding DNA: TGTGCCACCAGTGACACAGGGAACGGCGGCTACACCTTC. It codes for CATSDTGNGGYTF.